This TCR beta chain was recovered during a study of cytomegalovirus exposure and HLA in healthy donors listed by TCRdb under 2017. About the study as a whole: In an earlier analysis of around 540 of the donors, about 260 Gb of sequence data and 90 million to 120 million unique TCR beta sequences from some 170 million T cells were reported. A later genetic analysis used genome-wide SNP genotypes for about 65% of the roughly 700 donors, treating that subset as a discovery cohort. To decide whether each TCR beta V gene segment behaved as functional or pseudogenic, an earlier analysis of 587 of the donors relied on high-throughput TCR beta sequencing. Along with the roughly 700-subject first cohort, a separate validation cohort of over a hundred different subjects was used. The study combined high-throughput TCR immunosequencing, statistical association of individual TCRs with disease status, and machine learning to predict cytomegalovirus infection status. The study aimed to test whether cataloging public T cell receptors could reveal signatures of past pathogen exposure. The number of typed donors differed by locus: roughly 629-640 for A, B, C, DRB1 and DQB1; some 500 for DQA1; approximately 600 for DPA1; and roughly 450 for DPB1. Several DR-DQ haplotypes were handled as single units for association and clustering because linkage in the cohort was strong. HLA typing included class I and class II loci at four-digit resolution. The study profiled the T cell repertoires of 500 to 800 subjects by immunosequencing and related them to cytomegalovirus serostatus. Alongside the repertoire data, information on donor age, sex, ethnicity and CMV serostatus was compiled. On average, 235,054 unique TCR beta nucleotide sequences were sequenced per donor among several hundred genotyped donors of the cohort, with roughly 18% of those sequences being non-productive. Roughly 300 gigabases of sequencing data and tens of millions of unique TCR sequences made up an early release that covered over 550 HLA-typed donors. In a later analysis, previously published TCR beta repertoires from 600 to 850 donors were re-analyzed and high-resolution HLA genotyping was added so that TCR occurrence patterns could be studied. Of the roughly 390 genotyped donors, roughly 76% were placed in the genetic ancestry cluster associated with self-reported Caucasian donors. Rather than using new phenotypic data, the later analysis identified candidate immune exposures from TCR beta sequences and from how often those sequences occurred across donors. All discovery cohort repertoires had been generated using a single sequencing platform. Study-wide conclusions, independent of this receptor: In the study, 150 to 200 TCR beta chains were listed as associated with cytomegalovirus. Specific HLA alleles were associated with around 18,000 TCR beta sequences at a false discovery rate of 0.05 in a later analysis. A cluster of highly shared sequence variants was judged likely to be a technical artifact of the sequencing pipeline. A later analysis found that TCR association rates varied across HLA loci, with DRB1 alleles showing the most associated TCRs and HLA-C alleles the fewest. In vitro tests confirmed that a few of the cytomegalovirus-associated TCR beta chains recognize cytomegalovirus antigens. Several of the top co-occurrence clusters appeared to be linked to parvovirus B19, influenza, CMV and Epstein-Barr virus, according to a later analysis. The cohort was sequenced for TCR beta chains only, and without alpha or paired-chain data the features that could be detected were limited. V-gene and J-gene trimming of TCR beta chains was associated with a missense DCLRE1C variant in a later genetic analysis, and the association was replicated in an independent cohort. A further reported finding was that TCR beta sequences accurately predicted the HLA-A and HLA-B alleles for most subjects in the first cohort. Because HLA typing was missing for some donors at each locus, association tests included only the typed subset. According to a later genetic analysis, donors in an Asian-associated ancestry cluster had fewer N-insertions in productive TCRs than the approximately 610-donor mean. In an earlier analysis of more than 500 of the donors, most TCR beta V segments appeared in productive rearrangements about 87% or about 30% of the time, broadly matching IMGT annotations. Most CMV-associated TCR beta chains appeared to be HLA-restricted in a later analysis, and the HLA associations seemed to be driven largely by CMV exposure. CMV serostatus was the only immune exposure information available for the cohort. Over 15 rarely observed V segments, including chromosome 9 orphons, were excluded from the earlier analysis of a few hundred of the donors because counts were too low. Roughly uniform sequencing depth across donors was assumed in presence/absence analyses, although this assumption may not hold. Correlated functional status among segregating V segments might reflect linkage disequilibrium, but an unknown experimental factor could not be ruled out. Because the 87-base-pair reads could not distinguish some IMGT-functional V segments, including TRBV6-2 and TRBV6-3, those segments were excluded. When HLA alleles, especially DR and DQ, strongly co-occurred, attributing TCR associations to individual alleles was difficult. In a later analysis, HLA-associated TCR beta chains were found to be more clonally expanded and to have lower generation probabilities than equally common non-associated chains. Cytomegalovirus status was reported to be diagnosed by the classifier with high specificity and sensitivity in both the original and validation cohorts. The authors suggested that the approach could potentially be generalized to other disease states and immunological phenotypes. Most TCR sequences were observed very rarely across donors, whereas some public TCRs were present in many individuals.

Library preparation was by the immunoSEQ multiplex PCR assay. For the multiplex PCR, a mixture combining 60 forward primers for TCR Vbeta segments and 13 reverse primers for TCR Jbeta segments was used. The CDR3 region of rearranged TCR beta genes was amplified from genomic DNA with a multiplex PCR assay. The Illumina HiSeq System was used to sequence the amplified TCR beta libraries as 87-base-pair reads. The published analysis was carried out like this. A later analysis tallied 75 million to 95 million unique TCR beta chains across the 650 to 750 repertoires, and about 10 million of those chains were shared by two or more donors. A nearest-neighbor algorithm error-corrected the raw reads and collapsed the reads into unique sequences, merging closely related sequences to remove PCR and sequencing errors. To assign V, D and J gene segments, CDR3 sequences were aligned to IMGT reference sequences. For a sequence to be retained, a match of at least six nucleotides was required to both a V gene segment and a J gene segment. Rearrangements were called productive when the CDR3 lacked stop codons and stayed in frame with V and J; all others were non-productive. CDR3 was defined by IMGT convention, running from the second conserved V-encoded cysteine to the conserved J-encoded phenylalanine. The earlier analysis of about 570 of the donors excluded any sequence lacking an unambiguous match to a single V gene segment. In an earlier analysis of about 590 of the donors, a V segment was called functional when productive rearrangements were above 56.7%, and segregating when the standard deviation between donors exceeded 5%. A statistical classification framework was built to diagnose cytomegalovirus status from the catalog of TCR beta chain sequences. In a later analysis, TCR nucleotide sequences were compared against IMGT/GENE-DB human TR gene sequences so that V and J genes could be assigned. Using the TCRdist pipeline, a later analysis assigned CDR3 sequences along with most-parsimonious VDJ recombination scenarios. In a later analysis, every TCR beta chain was defined by the combination of its CDR3 amino acid sequence and its V-gene family, and reads without a unique V-gene family were dropped. A later analysis removed 500 to 600 highly shared, low-generation-probability nucleotide sequences to deal with suspected cross-contamination and a sequencing artifact. In a later analysis, a clonal expansion index was calculated for each public chain from normalized within-repertoire ranks of inferred template counts. A later analysis computed generation probabilities with a VDJ recombination model fitted to out-of-frame rearrangements, and checked the results against IGoR. In a later analysis, TCR-TCR, TCR-HLA and TCR-CMV co-occurrence was scored with hypergeometric tests, and a repertoire-size bias correction was applied to TCR pairs. To estimate false discovery rates, a later analysis permuted the HLA or CMV assignments 20 times. In a later analysis, co-occurring TCRs were grouped with DBSCAN, and TCRdist sequence similarity was added when clustering was performed within HLA-allele-positive subsets. Co-occurrence clustering excluded repertoires with fewer than 30,000 or more than 120,000 public chains, plus five with anomalous nucleotide sharing. TCRdb re-hosts the immuneACCESS table, in-frame sequences only. Its copies lack some clones; in the studies checked, an unresolved V gene accounts for under half of them, and the cause for the rest is not known. V, J and clone size are taken as reported in that table, and D and trimming were inferred from the DNA itself. Here the sample has some 120,000 clones; around 80% occur a single time. The leading ten clones occupy around 4.3% of the sample.

The cohort consisted of approximately 690 healthy bone marrow donors. At the time of sampling, all cohort members were nominally healthy, though unrecorded immune exposures were likely present. The donor tested CMV seropositive, placing the donor among the approximately 310 seropositive members of the cohort. A peripheral blood sample was collected from each donor, and TCR beta sequencing was performed on peripheral blood mononuclear cells. The Qiagen DNeasy Blood Extraction Kit was used to extract genomic DNA from the blood cell samples. Turning to this clone: The antigen it binds to is not known. Qualities for individual bases were not recorded, and no much larger clone is one base off.

CDR1 is given as SGHTS and CDR2 as YDEGEE, both from the germline V gene. Trimming takes 5 bases off V and 2 bases off J; junction bases not matched to a gene: 16. Including the terminal cysteine and phenylalanine, the CDR3 comprises 18 residues. Only the CDR3 region is kept as DNA, spanning 54 bases read in frame from base 1. Sequenced sample: PBMCs. This clonotype was sampled from a man aged 30-40 years in good health and CMV-seropositive. The chain is made from TRBV5-8 and TRBJ2-3, with 8 central nucleotides matching TRBD2. Read as DNA, the sequence is TGTGCCAGCAGTCCGGCTCGGGCGGGGGGCCCATTCACAGATACGCAGTATTTT. Its protein reads: CASSPARAGGPFTDTQYF.